This record covers a single T cell receptor beta chain. What it binds is unknown. This entry is derived from a study of T cell responses to AZD1222 COVID-19 vaccine. Overall study findings and caveats: Mostly white British, mostly female donors; authors suggested clonal diversity may be underestimated. Among those given AZD1222, only five to seven were seropositive at baseline. Spike as a whole was targeted by vaccine-associated CD4 TCRs, dominant at 160-218 and 743-854.

The protocol was immunoSEQ multiplex PCR, while the TCRdb copy is restricted to in-frame clones and leaves out a portion. The repertoire holds 150,000 or so clones, about 89% seen once, with approximately 9% in the top ten. With V trimmed by 0 bases and J by 5 bases, 7 bases remained unmatched. CDR3 length equals 18 residues. Per the germline V gene, CDR1 is SGHDN and CDR2 is FVKESK. The chain uses TRBV14 and TRBJ2-7; the match to TRBD2 covers 16 bases. This receptor was identified in an adult who received the AZD1222 COVID-19 vaccine. The material sequenced was peripheral blood, taken 28 days after the second AZD1222 dose. The DNA for the CDR3 is TGTGCCAGCAGCCAAGATGGGACTAGCGGGAGGGCCGTCCACGAGCAGTACTTC. Its translation is CASSQDGTSGRAVHEQYF.